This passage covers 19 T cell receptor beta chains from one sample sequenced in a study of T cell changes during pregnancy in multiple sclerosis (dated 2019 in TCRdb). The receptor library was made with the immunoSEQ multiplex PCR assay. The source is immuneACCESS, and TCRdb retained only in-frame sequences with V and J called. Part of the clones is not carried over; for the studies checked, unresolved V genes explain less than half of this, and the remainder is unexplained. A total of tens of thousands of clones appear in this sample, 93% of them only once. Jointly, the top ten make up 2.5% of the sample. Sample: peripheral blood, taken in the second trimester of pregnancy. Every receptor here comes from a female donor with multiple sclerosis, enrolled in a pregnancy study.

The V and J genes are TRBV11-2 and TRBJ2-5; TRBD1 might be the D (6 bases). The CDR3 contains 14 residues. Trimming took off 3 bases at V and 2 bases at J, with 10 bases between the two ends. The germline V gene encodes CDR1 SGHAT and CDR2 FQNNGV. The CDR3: CASSFRQAQETQYF. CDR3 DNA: TGTGCCAGCAGCTTCCGACAGGCTCAAGAGACCCAGTACTTC.

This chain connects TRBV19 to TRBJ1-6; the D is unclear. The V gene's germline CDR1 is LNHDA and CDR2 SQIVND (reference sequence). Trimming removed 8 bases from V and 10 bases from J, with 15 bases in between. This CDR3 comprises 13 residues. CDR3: CASDSGNASPLHF. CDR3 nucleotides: TGTGCCAGTGATAGCGGTAATGCGTCACCCCTCCACTTT.

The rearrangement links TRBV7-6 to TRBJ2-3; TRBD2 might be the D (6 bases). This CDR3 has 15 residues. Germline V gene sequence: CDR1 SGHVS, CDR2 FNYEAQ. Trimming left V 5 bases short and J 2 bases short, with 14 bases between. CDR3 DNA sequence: TGTGCCAGCAGCCCATGGGGGGAGGACACAGATACGCAGTATTTT. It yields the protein CASSPWGEDTDTQYF.

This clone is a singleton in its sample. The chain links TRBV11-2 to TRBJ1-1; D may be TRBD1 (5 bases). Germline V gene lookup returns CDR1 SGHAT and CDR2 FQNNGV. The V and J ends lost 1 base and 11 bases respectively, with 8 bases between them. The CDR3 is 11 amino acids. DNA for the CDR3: TGTGCCAGCAGCTTAGGGGGGGAGGCTTTCTTT. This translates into CASSLGGEAFF.

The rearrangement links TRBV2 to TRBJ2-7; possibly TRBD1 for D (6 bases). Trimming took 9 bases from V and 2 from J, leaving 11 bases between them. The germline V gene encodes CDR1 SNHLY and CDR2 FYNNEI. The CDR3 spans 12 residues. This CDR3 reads CASHRETYEQYF. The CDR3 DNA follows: TGTGCCAGTCACAGGGAGACCTACGAGCAGTACTTC.

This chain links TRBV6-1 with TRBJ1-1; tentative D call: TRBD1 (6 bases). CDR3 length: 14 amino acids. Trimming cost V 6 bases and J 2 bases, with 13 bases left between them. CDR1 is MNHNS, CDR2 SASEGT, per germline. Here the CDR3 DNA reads TGTGCCAGCAGCGAGCAGGGGCCAAACACTGAAGCTTTCTTT. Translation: CASSEQGPNTEAFF.

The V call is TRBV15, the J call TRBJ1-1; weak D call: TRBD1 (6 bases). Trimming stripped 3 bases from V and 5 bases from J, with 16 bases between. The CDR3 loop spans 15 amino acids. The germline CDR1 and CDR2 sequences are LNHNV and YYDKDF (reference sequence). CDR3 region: CATSRGAGEGTEAFF. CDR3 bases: TGTGCCACCAGCAGGGGGGCCGGGGAGGGGACTGAAGCTTTCTTT.

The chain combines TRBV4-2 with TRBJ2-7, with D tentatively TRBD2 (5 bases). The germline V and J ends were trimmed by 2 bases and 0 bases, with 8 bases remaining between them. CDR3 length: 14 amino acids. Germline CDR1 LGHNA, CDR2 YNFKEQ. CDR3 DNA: TGTGCCAGCAGCCAATTCGACTACTCCTACGAGCAGTACTTC. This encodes CASSQFDYSYEQYF.

The CDR3: CASSFSGDSYEQYF. CDR3 in DNA: TGTGCCAGCAGTTTCAGCGGGGACTCCTACGAGCAGTACTTC. This chain joins TRBV28 and TRBJ2-7; TRBD2 matches 7 bases. J gave up 0 bases and V 3 bases, and 2 bases lay outside the gene matches. Germline CDR1 reads MDHEN; CDR2 reads SYDVKM. The CDR3 contains 14 residues.

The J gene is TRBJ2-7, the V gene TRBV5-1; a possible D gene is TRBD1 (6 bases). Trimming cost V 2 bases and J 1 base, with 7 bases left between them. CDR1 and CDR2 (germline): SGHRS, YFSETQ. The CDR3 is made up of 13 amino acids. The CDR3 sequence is CASSFTGSYEQYF. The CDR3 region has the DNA TGCGCCAGCAGCTTTACAGGGTCCTACGAGCAGTACTTC.

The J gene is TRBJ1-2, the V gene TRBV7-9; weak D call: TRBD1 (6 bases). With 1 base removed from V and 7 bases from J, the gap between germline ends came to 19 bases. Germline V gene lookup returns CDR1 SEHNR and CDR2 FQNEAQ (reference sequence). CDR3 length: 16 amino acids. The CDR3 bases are TGTGCCAGCAGCTTAGGGGGGCAGGGGAAGATGGGTGGCTACACCTTC. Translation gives CASSLGGQGKMGGYTF.

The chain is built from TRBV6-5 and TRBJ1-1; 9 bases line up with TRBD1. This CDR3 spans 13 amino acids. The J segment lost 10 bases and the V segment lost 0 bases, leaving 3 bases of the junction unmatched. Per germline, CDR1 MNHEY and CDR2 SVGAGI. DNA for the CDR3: TGTGCCAGCAGTTACTCGGGACAGGGTGGAGCTTTCTTT. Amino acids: CASSYSGQGGAFF.

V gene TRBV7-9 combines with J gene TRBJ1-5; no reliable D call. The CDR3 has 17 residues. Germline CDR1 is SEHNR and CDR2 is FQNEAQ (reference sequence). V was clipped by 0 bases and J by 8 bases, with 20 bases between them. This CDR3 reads CASSLADGGELGEPQHF. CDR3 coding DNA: TGTGCCAGCAGCTTAGCGGATGGCGGAGAGCTAGGAGAGCCCCAGCATTTT.

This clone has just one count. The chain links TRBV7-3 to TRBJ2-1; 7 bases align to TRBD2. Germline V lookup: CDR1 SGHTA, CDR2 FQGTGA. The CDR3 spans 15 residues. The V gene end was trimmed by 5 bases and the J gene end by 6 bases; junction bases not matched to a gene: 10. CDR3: CASSVNREGFNEQFF. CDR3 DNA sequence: TGTGCCAGCAGCGTAAATAGGGAGGGTTTCAATGAGCAGTTCTTC.

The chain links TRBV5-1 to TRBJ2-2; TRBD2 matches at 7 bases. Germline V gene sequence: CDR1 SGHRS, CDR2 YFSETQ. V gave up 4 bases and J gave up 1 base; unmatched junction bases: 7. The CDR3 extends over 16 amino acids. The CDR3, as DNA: TGCGCCAGCAGCCAAGGGCGGGGGATGAACACCGGGGAGCTGTTTTTT. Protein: CASSQGRGMNTGELFF. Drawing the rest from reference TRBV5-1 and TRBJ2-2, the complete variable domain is KAGVTQTPRYLIKTRGQQVTLSCSPISGHRSVSWYQQTPGQGLQFLFEYFSETQRNKGNFPGRFSGRQFSNSRSEMNVSTLELGDSALYLCASSQGRGMNTGELFFGEGSRLTVL.

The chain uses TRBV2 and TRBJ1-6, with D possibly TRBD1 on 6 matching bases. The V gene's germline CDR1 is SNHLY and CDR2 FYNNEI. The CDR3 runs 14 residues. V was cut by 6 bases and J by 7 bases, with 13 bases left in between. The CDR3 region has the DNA TGTGCCAGCAGCCTAGGACAGTCGAATTCACCCCTCCACTTT. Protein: CASSLGQSNSPLHF.

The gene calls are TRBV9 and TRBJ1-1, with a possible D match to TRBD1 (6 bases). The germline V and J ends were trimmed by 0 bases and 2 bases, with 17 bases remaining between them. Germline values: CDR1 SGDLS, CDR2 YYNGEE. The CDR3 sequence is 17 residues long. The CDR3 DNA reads TGTGCCAGCAGCGTAGTTGGGGGCTGGGGGTTAAACACTGAAGCTTTCTTT. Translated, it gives CASSVVGGWGLNTEAFF.

In DNA, the CDR3 is TGTGCCAGCAGCTTGGGCGGGAGCTCCTATAATTCACCCCTCCACTTT. Encoded protein: CASSLGGSSYNSPLHF. V gene TRBV5-4 combines with J gene TRBJ1-6; D is undetermined. Per the germline V gene, CDR1 is SGHNT and CDR2 is YYREEE (reference sequence). V was cut by 0 bases and J by 0 bases, with 7 bases left in between. The CDR3 totals 16 residues.

The CDR3 DNA reads TGTGCCAGCAGCTTAACGGGAGTCTCTGGGGCCAACGTCCTGACTTTC. Translated, it gives CASSLTGVSGANVLTF. The V call is TRBV7-3, the J call TRBJ2-6; D perhaps matches TRBD2 (5 bases). From germline, CDR1 is SGHTA and CDR2 FQGTGA. The CDR3 extends over 16 amino acids. Trimming left V 0 bases short and J 0 bases short, with 6 bases between.